One and the same sample provided the 3 T cell receptor beta chains below, sequenced in a study of naive and memory T cell subsets. Both TRBC1 and TRBC2 were covered by a beta constant-region primer of two equimolar oligonucleotides. In TCRdb, the UMI-ligation and nested PCR reads were re-called with MiXCR into one record per CDR3 protein. Seen here are roughly 98,000 distinct CDR3 sequences, 6% to 7.5% observed once, and the top ten hold 1.6%. Sequenced material: central memory CD4+ T cells from blood. The receptors derive from a human donor in good health.

The gene calls are TRBV14 and TRBJ1-2; TRBD1 matches at 7 bases. The CDR3 covers 13 residues. Germline loops: CDR1 SGHDN, CDR2 FVKESK. V trimming: 2 bases; J trimming: 9 bases; junction bases outside the gene matches: 6. The CDR3: CASSQKTGSRYTF. The CDR3 region has the DNA TGTGCCAGCAGCCAAAAGACAGGGTCGCGCTACACCTTC.

This rearrangement joins TRBV12-3 or TRBV12-4 to TRBJ1-1; D not resolved. The CDR3 is made up of 13 amino acids. The V and J ends lost 2 bases and 6 bases respectively, with 10 bases between them. The CDR3 protein is CASSLRQSAEAFF. The CDR3 DNA reads as TGTGCCAGCAGTTTAAGGCAGAGCGCTGAAGCTTTCTTT.

This clonotype was observed a handful of times. CDR3 sequence reads: CASSLSGYTEAFF. The CDR3 bases are TGTGCCAGCAGTTTGTCAGGATACACTGAAGCTTTCTTT. The V call is TRBV6-2 or TRBV6-3, the J call TRBJ1-1; D is undetermined. CDR3 length: 13 amino acids. Germline loops: CDR1 MNHEY, CDR2 SVGEGT. Trimming took off 4 bases at V and 3 bases at J, with 9 bases between the two ends.